This TCR beta chain was captured in a study of shared clonotypes between healthy human individuals. Sequenced by immunoSEQ multiplex PCR; TCRdb stores in-frame clones only, minus some. Among under 1,100,000 clones listed, 70% to 80% were seen once. J gave up 7 bases and V 6 bases, and 4 bases lay outside the gene matches. This CDR3 contains 14 residues. Germline values: CDR1 LNHDA, CDR2 SQIVND (reference sequence). This clone was observed a handful of times. The sequencing input was memory CD4+ T cells sorted from blood. Subset: CD45RA-negative fraction. V and J are TRBV19 and TRBJ1-6; 9 bases align to TRBD1. This TCR derives from a man younger than 35 in good health. The CDR3 sequence is CASSQTGGNSPLHF. CDR3 DNA sequence: TGTGCCAGTAGCCAGACAGGGGGGAATTCACCCCTCCACTTT. Complete variable domain (other parts from reference TRBV19 and TRBJ1-6): DGGITQSPKYLFRKEGQNVTLSCEQNLNHDAMYWYRQDPGQGLRLIYYSQIVNDFQKGDIAEGYSVSREKKESFPLTVTSAQKNPTAFYLCASSQTGGNSPLHFGNGTRLTVT.